The sequence of this TCR beta chain was determined in a study of shared clonotypes between healthy human individuals. Study background: CD4 naive and memory got three plates each, CD8 naive two, CD8 memory one.

Assay: immunoSEQ multiplex PCR; the TCRdb copy retains only in-frame clones and omits some. The sample has over 1.5 million clones, nearly 99% seen once. Partitioning of CD4+ cells yielded a CD45RA+ naive subset and a CD45RA-negative memory subset. Notes on this clone: Other DNA sequences of this sample code for an identical CDR3.

Sequencing was done on a sample of naive CD4+ T cells sorted from blood. Subset denoted: CD45RA+ positively selected. The source is a man under 40 in good health.

The CDR3 region is CASSLADEQYF. DNA for the CDR3: TGTGCCAGCAGCTTGGCCGACGAGCAGTACTTC. This chain joins TRBV5-4 and TRBJ2-7; D not certain. V lost 0 bases to trimming and J lost 5 bases, with 3 bases between them. Germline V gene sequence: CDR1 SGHNT, CDR2 YYREEE (reference sequence). The CDR3 is 11 amino acids.